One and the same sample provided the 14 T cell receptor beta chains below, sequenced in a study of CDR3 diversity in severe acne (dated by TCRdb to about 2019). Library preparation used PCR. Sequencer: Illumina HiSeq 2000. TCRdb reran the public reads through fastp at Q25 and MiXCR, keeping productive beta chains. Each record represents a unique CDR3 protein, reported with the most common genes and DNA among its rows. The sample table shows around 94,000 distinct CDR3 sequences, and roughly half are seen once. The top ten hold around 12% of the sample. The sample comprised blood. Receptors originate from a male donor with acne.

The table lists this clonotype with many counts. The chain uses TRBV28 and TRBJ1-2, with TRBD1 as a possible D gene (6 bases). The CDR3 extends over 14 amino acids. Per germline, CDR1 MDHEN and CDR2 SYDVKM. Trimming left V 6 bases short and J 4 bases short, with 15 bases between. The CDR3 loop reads CASSSHREGYGYTF. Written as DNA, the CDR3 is TGTGCCAGCAGCTCCCACAGGGAAGGCTATGGCTACACCTTC.

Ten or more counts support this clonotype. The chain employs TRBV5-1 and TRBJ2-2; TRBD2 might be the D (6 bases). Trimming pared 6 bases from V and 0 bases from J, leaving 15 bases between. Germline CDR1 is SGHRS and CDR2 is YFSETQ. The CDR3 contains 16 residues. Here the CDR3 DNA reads TGCGCCAGCACCACGTGGGGGGACGCGAACACCGGGGAGCTGTTTTTT. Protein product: CASTTWGDANTGELFF.

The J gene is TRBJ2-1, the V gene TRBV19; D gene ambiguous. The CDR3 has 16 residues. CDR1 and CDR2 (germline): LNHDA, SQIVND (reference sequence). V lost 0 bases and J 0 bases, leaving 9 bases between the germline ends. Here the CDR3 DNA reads TGTGCCAGTAGTATAGAAACCCTTAGCTCCTACAATGAGCAGTTCTTC. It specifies CASSIETLSSYNEQFF.

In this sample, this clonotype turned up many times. CDR3 region: CASSPLGSANNEQFF. The DNA of the CDR3 is TGTGCCAGCAGCCCGCTAGGTTCAGCGAATAATGAGCAGTTCTTC. J is TRBJ2-1 and V is TRBV13; the D is unclear. The CDR3 has 15 residues. Germline CDR1 and CDR2: PRHDT and FYEKMQ (reference sequence). Trimming shortened V by 5 bases and J by 7 bases, and 18 bases separated the two germline ends.

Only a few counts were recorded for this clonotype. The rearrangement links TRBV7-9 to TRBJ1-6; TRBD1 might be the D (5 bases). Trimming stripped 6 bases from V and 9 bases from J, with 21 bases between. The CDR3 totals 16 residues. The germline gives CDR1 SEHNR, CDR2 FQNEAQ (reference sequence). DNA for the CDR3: TGTGCCAGCAGTGAATTTGATCACGGGGGATCTTCACCCCTCCACTTT. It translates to CASSEFDHGGSSPLHF.

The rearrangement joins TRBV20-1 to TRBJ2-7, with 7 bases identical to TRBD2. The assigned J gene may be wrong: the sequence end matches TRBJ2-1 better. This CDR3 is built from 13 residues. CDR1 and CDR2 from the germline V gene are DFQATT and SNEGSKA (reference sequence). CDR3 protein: CSAPRLATYEQFF. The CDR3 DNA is TGCAGTGCTCCCCGACTAGCCACGTATGAGCAGTTCTTC.

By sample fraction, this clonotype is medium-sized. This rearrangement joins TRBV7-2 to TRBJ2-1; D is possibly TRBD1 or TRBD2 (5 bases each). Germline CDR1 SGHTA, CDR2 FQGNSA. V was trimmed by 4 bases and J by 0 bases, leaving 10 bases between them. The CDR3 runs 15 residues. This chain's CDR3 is CASSSGTSSYNEQFF. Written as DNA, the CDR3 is TGTGCCAGCAGCTCCGGGACCAGCTCCTACAATGAGCAGTTCTTC.

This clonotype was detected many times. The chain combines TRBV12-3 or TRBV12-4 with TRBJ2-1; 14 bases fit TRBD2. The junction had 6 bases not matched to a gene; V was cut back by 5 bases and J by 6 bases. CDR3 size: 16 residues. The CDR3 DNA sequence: TGTGCCAGCAGTCGAAAGACTAGCGGGGGGGCCAATGAGCAGTTCTTC. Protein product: CASSRKTSGGANEQFF.

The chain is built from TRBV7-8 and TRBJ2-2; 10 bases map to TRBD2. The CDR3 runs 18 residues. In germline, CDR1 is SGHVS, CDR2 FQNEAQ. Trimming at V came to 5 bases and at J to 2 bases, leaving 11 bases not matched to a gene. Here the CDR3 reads CASSPFPTSGTNTGELFF. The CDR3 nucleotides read TGTGCCAGCAGCCCGTTCCCCACTAGCGGGACTAACACCGGGGAGCTGTTTTTT. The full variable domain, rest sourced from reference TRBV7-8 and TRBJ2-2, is GAGVSQSPRYKVAKRGQDVALRCDPISGHVSLFWYQQALGQGPEFLTYFQNEAQLDKSGLPSDRFFAERPEGSVSTLKIQRTQQEDSAVYLCASSPFPTSGTNTGELFFGEGSRLTVL.

CDR3 nucleotides: TGTGCCACCAGTGGGAGGACGGAGAATGAAAAACTGTTTTTT. It is translated as CATSGRTENEKLFF. The chain employs TRBV24-1 and TRBJ1-4; no reliable D call. Trimming took 5 bases from V and 5 from J, leaving 11 bases between them. The CDR3 is 14 amino acids. Germline values: CDR1 KGHDR, CDR2 SFDVKD.

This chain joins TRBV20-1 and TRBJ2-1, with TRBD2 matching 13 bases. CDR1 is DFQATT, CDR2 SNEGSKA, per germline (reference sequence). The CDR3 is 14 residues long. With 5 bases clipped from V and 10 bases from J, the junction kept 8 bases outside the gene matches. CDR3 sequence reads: CSALGTSGTREQFF. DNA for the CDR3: TGCAGTGCTCTGGGGACTAGCGGGACTAGGGAGCAGTTCTTC.

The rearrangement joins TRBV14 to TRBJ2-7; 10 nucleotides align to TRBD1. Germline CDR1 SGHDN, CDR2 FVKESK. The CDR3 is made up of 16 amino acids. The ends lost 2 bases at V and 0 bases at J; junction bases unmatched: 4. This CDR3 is CASSQLGTGVSYEQYV. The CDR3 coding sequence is TGTGCCAGCAGCCAACTTGGGACAGGGGTCTCCTACGAGCAGTACGTC.

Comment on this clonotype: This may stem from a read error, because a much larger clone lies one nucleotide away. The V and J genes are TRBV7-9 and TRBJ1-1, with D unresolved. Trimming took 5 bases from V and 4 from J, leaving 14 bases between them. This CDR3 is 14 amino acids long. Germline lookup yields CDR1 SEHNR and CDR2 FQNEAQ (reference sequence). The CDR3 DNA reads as TGTGCCAGCAGCCGGACGCAAATGAGCACTGAAGCTTTCTTT. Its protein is CASSRTQMSTEAFF.

This chain's CDR3 is CASSQVSVAKGYTF. The CDR3 DNA follows: TGTGCCAGCAGCCAAGTCTCGGTCGCGAAAGGCTACACCTTC. The chain joins TRBV3-1 to TRBJ1-2, with D uncertain. The CDR3 consists of 14 residues. In germline, CDR1 is LGHDT, CDR2 YNNKEL (reference sequence). V lost 1 base, J lost 8 bases, and 14 bases lay in between.